The 30 T cell receptor beta chains reported below all come from one sample, sequenced in a study of T-cell memory formation after mild COVID-19. TCRdb independently ran MiXCR on the 5' RACE reads; one entry per CDR3 protein. The table includes 350,000 to 550,000 distinct CDR3 sequences, approximately 19% detected once. The sequenced sample consisted of PBMCs or a T cell subset sorted from them (not recorded which). The receptors were sampled from a man younger than 35 who had mild COVID-19 (a few samples of this study predate the infection). Cell type and time point are not known.

This clonotype has a handful of counts. The chain links TRBV11-2 to TRBJ2-4, with 7 positions matching TRBD1. Germline V gene lookup returns CDR1 SGHAT and CDR2 FQNNGV. CDR3 length: 13 amino acids. With 5 bases clipped from V and 7 bases from J, the junction kept 5 bases outside the gene matches. Here the CDR3 reads CASSTDRENIQYF. Written as DNA, the CDR3 is TGTGCCAGCAGCACCGACAGGGAGAACATTCAGTACTTC.

The CDR3, as DNA: TGTGCCTACGCTCGGGGGGTCTACAATGAGCAGTTCTTC. It specifies CAYARGVYNEQFF. The V call is TRBV6-6, the J call TRBJ2-1; TRBD2 aligns across 7 bases. The CDR3 is made up of 13 amino acids. The germline gives CDR1 MNHNY, CDR2 SVGAGI (reference sequence). J lost 3 bases, V lost 11 bases, and 7 bases had no gene match.

CDR3 amino acids: CASTDRGYSNQPQHF. DNA for the CDR3: TGTGCCAGTACCGACAGGGGTTATAGCAATCAGCCCCAGCATTTT. The chain employs TRBV19 and TRBJ1-5; 8 bases map to TRBD1. Per the germline V gene, CDR1 is LNHDA and CDR2 is SQIVND (reference sequence). The V gene end was trimmed by 7 bases and the J gene end by 0 bases; junction bases not matched to a gene: 5. The CDR3 runs to 15 residues. The variable domain in full, with the rest retrieved from reference TRBV19 and TRBJ1-5, is DGGITQSPKYLFRKEGQNVTLSCEQNLNHDAMYWYRQDPGQGLRLIYYSQIVNDFQKGDIAEGYSVSREKKESFPLTVTSAQKNPTAFYLCASTDRGYSNQPQHFGDGTRLSIL.

This clonotype was picked up a small number of times. The V gene is TRBV20-1, the J gene TRBJ2-7, with 8 bases identical to TRBD2. Germline-derived CDR1 and CDR2 are DFQATT and SNEGSKA (reference sequence). V shed 2 bases and J 4 bases; nucleotides not matched to a gene: 7. The CDR3 loop spans 14 amino acids. The CDR3 DNA reads TGCAGTGCTAGATCGCGACTAGCGCCGTACGAGCAGTACTTC. Translating it yields CSARSRLAPYEQYF.

This clonotype was seen more than once but under ten times. This chain uses TRBV24-1 with TRBJ2-1; TRBD2 aligns across 9 bases. V gave up 3 bases and J gave up 5 bases; unmatched junction bases: 7. There are 16 residues in the CDR3. Germline V CDR1 and CDR2: KGHDR, SFDVKD. In DNA, the CDR3 is TGTGCCACCAGTGATAGGGTAGCGGGGGCCAACAATGAGCAGTTCTTC. Translated, it gives CATSDRVAGANNEQFF.

This clonotype was seen more than once but under ten times. V usage is TRBV2 and J usage is TRBJ2-3; 7 bases match TRBD2. Germline CDR1 and CDR2: SNHLY and FYNNEI. J was trimmed by 2 bases and V by 8 bases; bases with no gene match: 10. The CDR3 sequence is 15 residues long. CDR3 DNA: TGTGCCAGCTCAAGGGAGGGGCCAACCACAGATACGCAGTATTTT. Encoded protein: CASSREGPTTDTQYF.

V gene TRBV7-9 combines with J gene TRBJ1-1; D possibly corresponds to TRBD1 (5 bases). Trimming cost V 7 bases and J 0 bases, with 24 bases left between them. CDR3 size: 18 residues. Germline-derived CDR1 and CDR2 are SEHNR and FQNEAQ (reference sequence). The CDR3 DNA follows: TGTGCCAGCAAATCAACCCAGGCCCCAGGGCATATGAACACTGAAGCTTTCTTT. This encodes CASKSTQAPGHMNTEAFF.

In its sample, this clonotype was seen a few times. V is TRBV7-3 and J is TRBJ2-1; D unresolved. The CDR3 runs 14 residues. Germline CDR1 and CDR2: SGHTA and FQGTGA. Trimming stripped 0 bases from V and 6 bases from J, with 9 bases between. The CDR3 DNA follows: TGTGCCAGCAGCTTAACGGCAGCTAGCAATGAGCAGTTCTTC. This encodes CASSLTAASNEQFF.

This clonotype appeared a few times. This sequence joins TRBV20-1 and TRBJ2-3; D gene unclear. Germline V gene sequence: CDR1 DFQATT, CDR2 SNEGSKA (reference sequence). This CDR3 spans 10 amino acids. V was trimmed by 1 base and J by 8 bases, leaving 4 bases between them. CDR3 in amino acids: CSARVGTQYF. CDR3 sequence (DNA): TGCAGTGCTAGAGTCGGTACGCAGTATTTT.

This clonotype has just a few counts. The gene calls are TRBV6-1 and TRBJ2-2, with D possibly being TRBD1 (5 bases). Germline CDR1 and CDR2: MNHNS and SASEGT. The V gene lost 7 bases and the J gene lost 5 bases, with 8 bases spanning the gap. The CDR3 consists of 12 residues. As DNA, the CDR3 is TGTGCCAGCACCCAGGGTACCGGGGAGCTGTTTTTT. This gives the protein CASTQGTGELFF.

This clonotype was picked up a small number of times. The genes are TRBV28 and TRBJ2-7; D uncertain. V lost 6 bases and J 4 bases, leaving 10 bases between the germline ends. The CDR3 contains 12 residues. Looked up from germline, CDR1 is MDHEN and CDR2 is SYDVKM. The DNA of the CDR3 is TGTGCCAGCAGCAAGGACGGTTACGAGCAGTACGTC. This codes for CASSKDGYEQYV.

This clonotype appeared a few times. The chain couples TRBV6-5 to TRBJ2-7, with 8 bases lining up with TRBD2. Germline-derived CDR1 and CDR2 are MNHEY and SVGAGI. V gave up 6 bases and J gave up 4 bases; unmatched junction bases: 11. This CDR3 is 15 amino acids long. The CDR3: CASSPPRSGGYEQYF. The CDR3 DNA is TGTGCCAGCAGCCCCCCACGAAGCGGGGGTTACGAGCAGTACTTC.

This clonotype was seen just once. The chain couples TRBV5-1 to TRBJ2-1; TRBD2 agrees at 8 bases. This CDR3 has 16 residues. CDR1 SGHRS and CDR2 YFSETQ come from the germline V gene. V shed 3 bases and J 4 bases; nucleotides not matched to a gene: 9. CDR3 sequence (DNA): TGCGCCAGCAGCTCTATCGCGGGGGGACGTTACAATGAGCAGTTCTTC. This gives the protein CASSSIAGGRYNEQFF.

This sequence joins TRBV7-9 and TRBJ1-1, with D possibly TRBD1 on 5 matching bases. In germline, CDR1 is SEHNR, CDR2 FQNEAQ (reference sequence). Deletions cut 11 bases from V and 2 bases from J, with 15 bases between. This CDR3 region has 13 residues. The CDR3 region is CAVPGQTNTEAFF. In DNA, the CDR3 is TGTGCCGTCCCGGGGCAAACTAACACTGAAGCTTTCTTT.

This clonotype was counted at least ten times. This chain uses TRBV4-3 with TRBJ2-7; possibly TRBD2 for D (5 bases). Germline CDR1 LGHNA, CDR2 YSLEER. The V and J ends lost 0 bases and 3 bases respectively, with 6 bases between them. The CDR3 has 13 residues. This CDR3 reads CASSQDRGYEQYF. CDR3 sequence (DNA): TGCGCCAGCAGCCAAGATCGGGGCTACGAGCAGTACTTC.

This chain uses TRBV12-3 or TRBV12-4 with TRBJ2-5; 8 bases fit TRBD2. The CDR3 runs to 14 residues. The junction had 6 bases not matched to a gene; V was cut back by 7 bases and J by 2 bases. CDR3 in amino acids: CASTLAGAQETQYF. In DNA, the CDR3 is TGTGCCAGCACGCTAGCGGGCGCACAAGAGACCCAGTACTTC.

This chain uses TRBV5-1 with TRBJ2-2; D unresolved. Germline CDR1 is SGHRS and CDR2 is YFSETQ. The ends were cut back, 2 bases at V and 0 bases at J, with 11 bases in the middle. The CDR3 runs to 16 residues. The CDR3 DNA reads as TGCGCCAGCAGCTTAGGGAACCTCGCGAACACCGGGGAGCTGTTTTTT. Translating gives CASSLGNLANTGELFF.

The rearrangement joins TRBV12-3 or TRBV12-4 to TRBJ2-3; tentatively, D is TRBD1 (5 bases). CDR3 length equals 13 residues. Trimming removed 6 bases from V and 4 bases from J, with 11 bases in between. The CDR3 DNA sequence: TGTGCCAGCAGGCCCAGGGCAGCAGATACGCAGTATTTT. Translated, it gives CASRPRAADTQYF.

The chain links TRBV28 to TRBJ1-5; no definite D call. The germline V and J ends were trimmed by 7 bases and 1 base, with 11 bases remaining between them. The CDR3 runs to 14 residues. CDR1 is MDHEN and CDR2 is SYDVKM in the germline V gene. The CDR3 DNA sequence: TGTGCCAGCAACTGGGCCAGCAGCAATCAGCCCCAGCATTTT. It is translated as CASNWASSNQPQHF.

This clonotype was counted a few times. The V call is TRBV27, the J call TRBJ2-1, with TRBD2 identical over 8 bases. V lost 6 bases, J lost 7 bases, and 14 bases stayed unmatched. This CDR3 spans 16 amino acids. Germline lookup yields CDR1 MNHEY and CDR2 SMNVEV (reference sequence). In nucleotides, the CDR3 is TGTGCCAGCAGCCTTGCCCGGGGGGGCCCCGGGAATGAGCAGTTCTTC. Amino acids: CASSLARGGPGNEQFF.

This clonotype was seen more than once but under ten times. The chain combines TRBV7-2 with TRBJ2-2; the D is unclear. The V end was cut by 5 bases, the J end by 7 bases, with 14 bases between. The CDR3 contains 14 residues. In germline, CDR1 is SGHTA, CDR2 FQGNSA. Written as DNA, the CDR3 is TGTGCCAGCAGCCCTGGCACGGAACACGGGGAGCTGTTTTTT. Protein: CASSPGTEHGELFF. Drawing the rest from reference TRBV7-2 and TRBJ2-2, the complete variable domain is GAGVSQSPSNKVTEKGKDVELRCDPISGHTALYWYRQSLGQGLEFLIYFQGNSAPDKSGLPSDRFSAERTGGSVSTLTIQRTQQEDSAVYLCASSPGTEHGELFFGEGSRLTVL.

The V and J genes are TRBV20-1 and TRBJ2-7, with D possibly being TRBD2 (6 bases). The length of the CDR3 is 17 residues. V dropped 1 base and J dropped 1 base, with 20 bases sitting between them. CDR1 is DFQATT and CDR2 is SNEGSKA in the germline V gene (reference sequence). CDR3 sequence reads: CSARVPLGRGRSYEQYV. CDR3 DNA: TGCAGTGCTAGAGTGCCCCTTGGGCGGGGCCGATCCTACGAGCAGTACGTC.

V is TRBV7-2 and J is TRBJ2-5, with 12 bases aligning to TRBD2. CDR1 is SGHTA and CDR2 is FQGNSA in the germline V gene. V lost 0 bases to trimming and J lost 4 bases; unmatched junction nucleotides: 3. This CDR3 region has 16 residues. CDR3 nucleotides: TGTGCCAGCAGCTTAGCTGGGACTAGCGGGTTAGAGACCCAGTACTTC. The encoded protein is CASSLAGTSGLETQYF.

This chain connects TRBV9 to TRBJ2-5; a weak D match, TRBD2 (5 bases). V lost 3 bases to trimming and J lost 5 bases, with 8 bases between them. Germline assignment: CDR1 SGDLS and CDR2 YYNGEE. This CDR3 comprises 12 residues. CDR3 in amino acids: CASSGLLETQYF. CDR3 coding DNA: TGTGCCAGCAGCGGACTACTGGAGACCCAGTACTTC.

This clonotype has more than one count but fewer than ten. The chain couples TRBV7-9 to TRBJ2-5; perhaps TRBD2 as D (5 bases). Germline CDR1 SEHNR, CDR2 FQNEAQ (reference sequence). V was cut by 5 bases and J by 5 bases, with 12 bases left in between. The CDR3 totals 13 residues. The CDR3 is CASSVTSRETQYF. The CDR3 nucleotides read TGTGCCAGCAGCGTAACTAGTAGGGAGACCCAGTACTTC.

This clonotype has a handful of counts. This chain connects TRBV29-1 to TRBJ1-1; a weak D match, TRBD1 (5 bases). Germline CDR1 reads SQVTM; CDR2 reads ANQGSEA. The V end lost 3 bases, the J end lost 5 bases, and 16 bases lay between the germline ends. This CDR3 contains 14 residues. This chain's CDR3 is CSVDGLGPGTEAFF. The CDR3 DNA is TGCAGCGTTGATGGCCTGGGGCCTGGGACTGAAGCTTTCTTT.

J is TRBJ2-7 and V is TRBV6-5; 8 nucleotides agree with TRBD1. V trimming: 5 bases; J trimming: 4 bases; junction bases outside the gene matches: 4. CDR1 and CDR2 from the germline V gene are MNHEY and SVGAGI. This CDR3 contains 13 residues. The DNA for the CDR3 is TGTGCCAGCAGTATGAACAGGGGGTACGAGCAGTACGTC. Translating gives CASSMNRGYEQYV.

V gene TRBV5-1 combines with J gene TRBJ1-1; D is undetermined. The CDR3 is 12 amino acids. Trimming removed 1 base from V and 11 bases from J, with 12 bases in between. Germline CDR1 reads SGHRS; CDR2 reads YFSETQ. The CDR3: CASSLNGGGAFF. CDR3 coding DNA: TGCGCCAGCAGCTTGAATGGCGGTGGGGCTTTCTTT.

This clonotype occurred many times. CDR3 nucleotide sequence: TGCGCCAGCAGCTTAGGGGACGGCCAAGAGACCCAGTACTTC. Translation gives CASSLGDGQETQYF. This sequence joins TRBV5-1 and TRBJ2-5; either TRBD1 or TRBD2 may supply D (5 bases each). Trimming took 2 bases from V and 1 from J, leaving 9 bases between them. This CDR3 region has 14 residues. The V gene's germline CDR1 is SGHRS and CDR2 YFSETQ.

This chain's CDR3 is CASSATQSTQYF. CDR3 in DNA: TGTGCCAGCAGCGCGACACAATCAACGCAGTATTTT. The chain links TRBV11-2 to TRBJ2-3; D call uncertain. Trimming shortened V by 5 bases and J by 9 bases, and 12 bases separated the two germline ends. The CDR3 extends over 12 amino acids. Germline V gene lookup returns CDR1 SGHAT and CDR2 FQNNGV.